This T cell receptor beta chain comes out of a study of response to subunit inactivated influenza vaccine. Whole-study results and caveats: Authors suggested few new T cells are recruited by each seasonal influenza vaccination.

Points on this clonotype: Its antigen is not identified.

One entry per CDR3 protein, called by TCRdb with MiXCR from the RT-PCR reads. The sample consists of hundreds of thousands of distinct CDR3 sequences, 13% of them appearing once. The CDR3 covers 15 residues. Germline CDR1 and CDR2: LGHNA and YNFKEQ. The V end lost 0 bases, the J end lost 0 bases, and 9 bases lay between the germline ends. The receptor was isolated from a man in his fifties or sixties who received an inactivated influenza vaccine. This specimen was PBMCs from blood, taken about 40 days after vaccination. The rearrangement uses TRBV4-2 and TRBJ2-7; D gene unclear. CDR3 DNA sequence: TGTGCCAGCAGCCAAGAAGAAAGAAACTCCTACGAGCAGTACTTC. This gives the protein CASSQEERNSYEQYF.